This T cell receptor (beta chain) was captured in a study of T cells in localized non-small cell lung cancer. The ends were cut back, 2 bases at V and 0 bases at J, with 14 bases in the middle. There are 17 residues in the CDR3. Germline CDR1 and CDR2: MDHEN and SYDVKM. Turning to this clone: No antigen is known for it.

Sequencing used immunoSEQ multiplex PCR; TCRdb keeps in-frame clones, though not all of them. The sample has 20,000 to 25,000 clones, roughly nine tenths seen once. General study findings and limits: A raised T cell density in blood coincided with lengthier overall survival. Adjacent lung exhibited a median of 57 among the 100 most abundant tumor clones.

This TCR was sampled from a man aged 35-69 years with stage II squamous cell lung carcinoma. This sequence joins TRBV28 and TRBJ1-5, with D tentatively TRBD1 (5 bases). Sequenced material: PBMCs, taken before any cancer treatment. CDR3 residues: CASSLGVGGHSNQPQHF. CDR3 bases: TGTGCCAGCAGTTTAGGGGTGGGTGGACATAGCAATCAGCCCCAGCATTTT.